The T cell receptor (beta chain) described here comes from a study of blood T cell repertoires in COVID-19. Study details: Material from acute and convalescent COVID-19 was sourced from the United States, Italy and Spain. Sources were T cells, B-cell-depleted T cells, or PBMCs; the material itself was cDNA or gDNA.

There are 12 residues in the CDR3. Germline V CDR1 and CDR2: SGHAT, FQDESV (reference sequence). Trimming stripped 2 bases from V and 5 bases from J, with 6 bases between. The authors' processing: Amplifying reference gene primers gave estimates of nucleated cell counts. Profiling relied on immunoSEQ multiplex PCR, and the TCRdb table lists in-frame clones only, not all of them. The DNA was the basis for D and trimming; V, J and clone size are from that table. The table shows around 140,000 clones, with roughly 86% occurring only once. What was sequenced was peripheral blood. The chain combines TRBV11-1 with TRBJ2-5; TRBD2 is a possible D gene (6 bases). The receptor's source is a woman aged 60 to 75 with acute or convalescent COVID-19. For the CDR3, the DNA is TGTGCCAGCAGCTTACGGGAGGAGACCCAGTACTTC. It is translated as CASSLREETQYF.